This TCR beta chain was identified in a study of OX40 agonist ivuxolimab in advanced cancers. At the level of the study: Ivuxolimab doses were 0.01, 0.1, 0.3, 1.5, 3 or 10 mg/kg every 2 weeks.

Germline values: CDR1 SGHTA, CDR2 FQGNSA. CDR3 length: 15 amino acids. V lost 5 bases, J lost 5 bases, and 18 bases lay in between. To note about this clone: What it binds is not known.

Whole-study findings and limits: There were, on average, more expanded clones in CD8+ T cells than in CD4+.

Profiling relied on immunoSEQ multiplex PCR, and the TCRdb table lists in-frame clones only, not all of them. The sample carries about 67,000 clones, 87% recorded once. The TCR was taken from an adult with an advanced solid tumor such as melanoma, head and neck, liver or kidney cancer. V gene TRBV7-2 combines with J gene TRBJ1-2; possible D gene TRBD1, 5 bases. The sample consisted of CD4+ or CD8+ T cells sorted from blood, taken in a trial of the OX40 agonist ivuxolimab. The CDR3 bases are TGTGCCAGCAGCCTCCACGCGGGGGGGTTGTATGGCTACACCTTC. This translates into CASSLHAGGLYGYTF.